This record looks at one TCR beta chain sequence and its context. The antigen is undetermined. This entry belongs to a study of T cell responses to AZD1222 COVID-19 vaccine. Study conclusions and caveats: The study sampled repertoires only after the peak T cell response. Seropositive AZD1222 recipients at baseline numbered only 5 or 6. The study found vaccine-associated CD4 TCRs spanning spike, dominant at 160-218 and 743-854. White British ancestry dominated among donors, who included more females, and clonal diversity was possibly underestimated.

This CDR3 comprises 13 residues. Germline CDR1 and CDR2: LNHDA and SQIVND (reference sequence). The V end was cut by 11 bases, the J end by 2 bases, with 13 bases between. Data came from immunoSEQ multiplex PCR; TCRdb stores just in-frame clones and leaves some out. The sample has tens of thousands of clones; over 85% are singletons. This chain joins TRBV19 and TRBJ1-5; D perhaps matches TRBD1 (5 bases). This sequence originates from an adult in good health. The sample consisted of peripheral blood, taken on day 0 of AZD1222 vaccination. In DNA, the CDR3 is TGTGCCGGTGGAGGAGGGGGCAATCAGCCCCAGCATTTT. Translated: CAGGGGGNQPQHF.